This entry features one T cell receptor (beta chain) sequence. This entry is derived from a study of cytomegalovirus exposure and HLA in healthy donors. Primers for the PCR totalled 60 Vbeta and 13 Jbeta. The data were produced by immunoSEQ multiplex PCR, yet TCRdb's version contains in-frame clones alone and is incomplete. Its table lists fewer than 130,000 clones. This CDR3 has 14 residues. Germline loops: CDR1 MGHRA, CDR2 YSYEKL. The ends lost 3 bases at V and 2 bases at J; junction bases unmatched: 3. The origin of this receptor is a middle-aged man in good health and CMV-seronegative. The chain links TRBV4-1 to TRBJ1-1; the match to TRBD1 covers 7 bases. Sequenced: PBMCs. Here the CDR3 reads CASSHGTANTEAFF. CDR3 DNA: TGCGCCAGCAGCCACGGGACAGCCAACACTGAAGCTTTCTTT.